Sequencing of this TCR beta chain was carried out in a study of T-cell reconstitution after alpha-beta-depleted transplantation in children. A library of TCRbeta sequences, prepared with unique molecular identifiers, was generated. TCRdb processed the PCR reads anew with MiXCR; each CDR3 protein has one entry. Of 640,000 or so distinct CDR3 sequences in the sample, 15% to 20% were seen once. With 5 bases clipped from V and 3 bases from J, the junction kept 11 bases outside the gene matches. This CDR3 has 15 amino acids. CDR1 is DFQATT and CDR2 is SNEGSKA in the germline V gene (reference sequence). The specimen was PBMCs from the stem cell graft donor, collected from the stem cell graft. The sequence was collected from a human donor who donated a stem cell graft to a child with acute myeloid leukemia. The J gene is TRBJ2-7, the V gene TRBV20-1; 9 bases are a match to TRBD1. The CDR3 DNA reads TGCAGTGCTCGAAGCGGAGGGACAGGGAGCTACGAGCAGTACGTC. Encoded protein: CSARSGGTGSYEQYV.